Listed below are T cell receptor beta chains from one sample, sequenced in a study of blood T cell repertoires in COVID-19. This table comes from immunoSEQ multiplex PCR, and its TCRdb copy is limited to in-frame clones, with some not included. This sample has 200,000 to 300,000 clones; 80% to 85% occur once, and the top ten carry 4% to 4.5%. The sequenced sample consisted of peripheral blood. All receptors come from a man aged 60 to 75 with acute or convalescent COVID-19. Each CDR3 is given with its conserved first and last residue. A D gene is named only where the DNA matches it firmly. For some rows the clone size is stated as once, few or many, or as a class when expanded; others skip it.

V gene	clone size	J gene	D gene	CDR3 DNA	CDR3 protein
TRBV10-3	.	TRBJ1-1	.	TGTGCCATCAGGGGGCGGTATACAGAAAACACTGAAGCTTTCTTT	CAIRGRYTENTEAFF
TRBV6-1	many	TRBJ1-2	TRBD1	TGTGCCAGCAGTGAAGAAGGGCAGGGGGGTAACTATGGCTACACCTTC	CASSEEGQGGNYGYTF
TRBV7-9	.	TRBJ2-3	.	TGTGCCAGCAGCGCCAGACTGAGCACAGATACGCAGTATTTT	CASSARLSTDTQYF
TRBV28	.	TRBJ1-1	TRBD1	TGTGCCAGCAGTTTACCCGGGACAGGGAAGGCTGAAGCTTTCTTT	CASSLPGTGKAEAFF
TRBV18	few	TRBJ2-5	TRBD2	TGTGCCAGCTCACCACCGGGACTAGCGGGGGATGAGACCCAGTACTTC	CASSPPGLAGDETQYF
TRBV28	.	TRBJ2-7	.	TGTGCCAGCAGTTCCCTAGGGGGCGAGCAGTACTTC	CASSSLGGEQYF
TRBV9	.	TRBJ2-7	TRBD2	TGTGCCAGCAGCGTTAGCGGGGGGGCCGGTCGCTACGAGCAGTACTTC	CASSVSGGAGRYEQYF
TRBV5-4	.	TRBJ2-5	TRBD1	TGTGCCAGCAGCTTCCCACGACAGGGGGCAGAGACCCAGTACTTC	CASSFPRQGAETQYF
TRBV6-5	.	TRBJ1-4	TRBD1	TGTGCCTCCAGGACAGGGGTGTTTGAAAAACTGTTTTTT	CASRTGVFEKLFF
TRBV11-3	.	TRBJ2-7	.	TGTGCCAGCAGCTCTCCATTTGAGGGCTACGAGCAGTACTTC	CASSSPFEGYEQYF
TRBV6-2/TRBV6-3	.	TRBJ2-7	.	TGTGCCAGCAGTTACACTTGGACTACTGGCGAGCAGTACTTC	CASSYTWTTGEQYF
TRBV4-1	.	TRBJ2-7	TRBD1	TGCGCCAGCAGCCGAACCGGGACAGCCTCCTACGAGCAGTACTTC	CASSRTGTASYEQYF
TRBV11-3	.	TRBJ2-3	TRBD2	TGTGCCAGCAGCCCGCGGGGGGGTACGCAGTATTTT	CASSPRGGTQYF
TRBV6-5	.	TRBJ1-6	TRBD1	TGTGCCACCCAGGGGGATGGTAATTCACCCCTCCACTTT	CATQGDGNSPLHF
TRBV19	.	TRBJ2-5	.	TGTGCCAGTAGTAACCTGGCCCTTTCAGGGACCCAGTACTTC	CASSNLALSGTQYF
TRBV30	.	TRBJ1-6	TRBD1	TGTGCCTGGACCAGACAGGGACCTTCACCCCTCCACTTT	CAWTRQGPSPLHF
TRBV7-9	.	TRBJ2-3	.	TGTGCCAGCGGCAACCCGGGACAAGTCACAGATACGCAGTATTTT	CASGNPGQVTDTQYF
TRBV10-3	.	TRBJ1-2	TRBD1	TGTGCCATCAATGACAGGGAGGGACCTAACTATGGCTACACCTTC	CAINDREGPNYGYTF
TRBV4-1	.	TRBJ2-5	TRBD1	TGCGCCAGCAGCCAAGATAGGGGACAGGGGACCCAGTACTTC	CASSQDRGQGTQYF
TRBV7-9	.	TRBJ2-5	TRBD1	TGTGCCAGCAGCCCTCCTGGGACAGGATGGGCGGAGACCCAGTACTTC	CASSPPGTGWAETQYF
TRBV19	.	TRBJ1-2	TRBD1	TGTGCCAGTAGTAACCAGGGGGCGCACGGCTACACCTTC	CASSNQGAHGYTF
TRBV7-2	.	TRBJ1-1	TRBD1	TGTGCCAGCAGCTTAGCGCTTGGGGGACAGGGGATCGCTTTCTTT	CASSLALGGQGIAFF
TRBV7-9	.	TRBJ2-7	.	TGTGCCAGCAGCTTGGCTGGCGGAGCTCGTCGGGACGAGCAGTACTTC	CASSLAGGARRDEQYF
TRBV12-3/TRBV12-4	.	TRBJ1-4	TRBD1	TGTGCCAGCAGTACCGGACAGGGTACGATATTTTTT	CASSTGQGTIFF
TRBV7-6	.	TRBJ1-2	.	TGTGCCAGCAGCTTAGAGTCGGGGGGAGGCTATGGCTACACCTTC	CASSLESGGGYGYTF
TRBV6-2/TRBV6-3	.	TRBJ2-5	.	TGTGCCAGCAGTCGAAGGGGGGGGCAAGAGACCCAGTACTTC	CASSRRGGQETQYF
TRBV7-2	.	TRBJ2-5	.	TGTGCCAGCAGCTCCCTAGGGGGAAAAGAGACCCAGTACTTC	CASSSLGGKETQYF
TRBV12-2	.	TRBJ2-7	.	TGTGCAAGTCGGCCCGGGACTAGCTCCGACTACGAGCAGTACTTC	CASRPGTSSDYEQYF
TRBV7-3	few	TRBJ2-1	TRBD1	TGTGCCAGCAGCCCATCGGACAGGACCGGTATGTTCTTC	CASSPSDRTGMFF
TRBV19	once	TRBJ2-2	.	TGTGCCAGCAAACATCCCAACACCGGGGAGCTGTTTTTT	CASKHPNTGELFF
TRBV25-1	once	TRBJ1-2	.	TGTGCCAGCAGTGAAGACGGTTTGACACAAGGCTACACCTTC	CASSEDGLTQGYTF
TRBV19	once	TRBJ2-3	.	TGTGCCAGTAGTATAGGGACTTTAAGCACAGATACGCAGTATTTT	CASSIGTLSTDTQYF
TRBV7-9	.	TRBJ2-3	TRBD1	TGTGCCAGCGCTTGGGACAGGAGCACAGATACGCAGTATTTT	CASAWDRSTDTQYF
TRBV7-3	.	TRBJ2-1	TRBD1	TGTGCCAGCAGCTTGAATCCGGGACAGGCAAGCGATGAGCAGTTCTTC	CASSLNPGQASDEQFF
TRBV7-9	.	TRBJ1-4	.	TGTGCCGGCAGCCCAGGCCAGATAGAAAAACTGTTTTTT	CAGSPGQIEKLFF
TRBV19	.	TRBJ2-3	TRBD2	TGTGCCAGTAGTGACGGGAGGACCACAGATACGCAGTATTTT	CASSDGRTTDTQYF
TRBV7-8	.	TRBJ1-2	.	TGTGCCAGCAGCTTATACACCCGGTGGGGCCGTGGCTACACCTTC	CASSLYTRWGRGYTF
TRBV5-1	.	TRBJ2-7	.	TGCGCCAGCAGCATACGGGGTCCGCACGAGCAGTACTTC	CASSIRGPHEQYF
TRBV6-5	.	TRBJ1-3	.	TGTGCCAGCAGCGGAGTAAGCTCTGGAAACACCATATATTTT	CASSGVSSGNTIYF
TRBV27	.	TRBJ2-1	TRBD2	TGTGCCAGCAGTTTGCGGACTAGCGGGGGGGACAATGAGCAGTTCTTC	CASSLRTSGGDNEQFF
TRBV7-9	.	TRBJ2-3	TRBD1	TGTGCCAGCAGCCGCCGGGACAGGTTGATCACAGATACGCAGTATTTT	CASSRRDRLITDTQYF
TRBV7-9	.	TRBJ1-4	.	TGTGCCAGCAGCTTAACGGAGAATCATAATGAAAAACTGTTTTTT	CASSLTENHNEKLFF
TRBV4-2	.	TRBJ1-5	.	TGTGCCAGCAGCCAAGATCGGCAGGGGTTTCAGCCCCAGCATTTT	CASSQDRQGFQPQHF
TRBV5-1	.	TRBJ2-7	TRBD2	TGCGCCAGCAGCCGATCCCCCCCGCGGGGGGGTCTCTACGAGCAGTACTTC	CASSRSPPRGGLYEQYF
TRBV9	few	TRBJ2-1	.	TGTGCCAGCAGCGTAGTCGGGGGAGGAGGTAGGAATGAGCAGTTCTTC	CASSVVGGGGRNEQFF
TRBV12-5	few	TRBJ1-1	.	TGTGCTAGTCCCACCCAGGGTCGGATGTTTGGCACTGAAGCTTTCTTT	CASPTQGRMFGTEAFF
TRBV18	.	TRBJ1-1	TRBD1	TGTGCCAGCTCCCCGGACAGGGTCAACACTGAAGCTTTCTTT	CASSPDRVNTEAFF